The present T cell receptor beta chain was sequenced within a study of cytomegalovirus exposure and HLA in healthy donors. Study conclusions and caveats: Most subjects had HLA-A and HLA-B alleles reportedly predicted accurately by TCR beta sequences. Evidence from a later analysis indicated that most CMV-associated TCR beta chains looked HLA-restricted. Researchers reported in a later analysis that a missense DCLRE1C variant was tied to TCR beta V- and J-gene trimming.

Germline V gives CDR1 LNHDA, CDR2 SQIVND (reference sequence). The CDR3 totals 17 residues. V lost 1 base and J lost 1, with 16 bases in between. This clone was seen more than once but under ten times. Its matching antigen is unknown. The PCR had 60 Vbeta and 13 Jbeta primers. Measured with immunoSEQ multiplex PCR; TCRdb has only the in-frame clones, and not every one. The data contain around 150,000 clones, 70% to 80% of them singletons. The source is a man aged 35 to 55 in good health and CMV-seropositive. The sequencing input was PBMCs. The V and J genes are TRBV19 and TRBJ1-1, with a possible D match to TRBD1 (6 bases). CDR3 in amino acids: CASSIGNRAPANTEAFF. CDR3 nucleotide sequence: TGTGCCAGTAGTATAGGGAACAGGGCCCCCGCGAACACTGAAGCTTTCTTT.